The rows below give T cell receptor beta chains drawn from one sample of a study of T cell repertoires in ileal Crohn's disease. Clones were sequenced by immunoSEQ multiplex PCR, and TCRdb holds only the in-frame ones, with some missing. The sample carries 13,000 to 15,000 clones, about two thirds recorded once. The material sequenced was ileal tissue. The receptors shown here come from an adult with Crohn's disease. Each CDR3 is given with its conserved first and last residue. The order of the fields is clone size, V gene, D gene, J gene, CDR3 DNA, CDR3 protein. D genes are given only for firm matches. Clone size appears in some rows only: once, few, many, or a class for an expanded clone.

abundance: -; v_gene: TRBV11-2; d_gene: -; j_gene: TRBJ1-4; CDR3nt: TGTGCCAGCAGCTTGGAACAGATTAATGAAAAACTGTTTTTT; CDR3aa: CASSLEQINEKLFF
abundance: -; v_gene: TRBV6-1; d_gene: -; j_gene: TRBJ2-7; CDR3nt: TGTGCCAGCCTCGAAGGAGGCCACGAGCAGTACTTC; CDR3aa: CASLEGGHEQYF
abundance: few; v_gene: TRBV2; d_gene: -; j_gene: TRBJ2-5; CDR3nt: TGTGCCAGCAGTGAAAGGGAGACCCAGTACTTC; CDR3aa: CASSERETQYF
abundance: few; v_gene: TRBV2; d_gene: -; j_gene: TRBJ1-1; CDR3nt: TGTGCCAGCAGTGTTCGGGGGATGAACACTGAAGCTTTCTTT; CDR3aa: CASSVRGMNTEAFF
abundance: -; v_gene: TRBV7-9; d_gene: -; j_gene: TRBJ2-5; CDR3nt: TGTGCCAGCAGCTTAGCTAGTTGGGAGACCCAGTACTTC; CDR3aa: CASSLASWETQYF
abundance: -; v_gene: TRBV19; d_gene: TRBD1; j_gene: TRBJ2-7; CDR3nt: TGTGCCAGTAGTTTGGGGACAGGGCTGGTGTACGAGCAGTACTTC; CDR3aa: CASSLGTGLVYEQYF
abundance: few; v_gene: TRBV13; d_gene: -; j_gene: TRBJ2-3; CDR3nt: TGTGCCAGCAGCTCCAAGGGGCCCCAGGAAGATACGCAGTATTTT; CDR3aa: CASSSKGPQEDTQYF
abundance: medium-sized; v_gene: TRBV30; d_gene: -; j_gene: TRBJ1-3; CDR3nt: TGTGCCTGGAACAAGGGGAACTCTGGAAACACCATATATTTT; CDR3aa: CAWNKGNSGNTIYF
abundance: -; v_gene: TRBV5-1; d_gene: -; j_gene: TRBJ1-4; CDR3nt: TGCGCCAGCAGCCCCAGGGCAACTAATGAAAAACTGTTTTTT; CDR3aa: CASSPRATNEKLFF
abundance: -; v_gene: TRBV7-3; d_gene: TRBD2; j_gene: TRBJ2-3; CDR3nt: TGTGCCAGCAGCAAATATAGAGCGGGGGGCACAGATACGCAGTATTTT; CDR3aa: CASSKYRAGGTDTQYF
abundance: once; v_gene: TRBV9; d_gene: -; j_gene: TRBJ2-2; CDR3nt: TGTGCCAGCAGCCCTCAGGGCGGCGGGGAGCTGTTTTTT; CDR3aa: CASSPQGGGELFF
abundance: -; v_gene: TRBV5-1; d_gene: -; j_gene: TRBJ2-3; CDR3nt: TGCGCCAGCAGCTTTATAAATTCTGAAGATACGCAGTATTTT; CDR3aa: CASSFINSEDTQYF
abundance: -; v_gene: TRBV27; d_gene: -; j_gene: TRBJ2-7; CDR3nt: TGTGCCAGCAGTCAAAGGGGGACCGCCTACGAGCAGTACTTC; CDR3aa: CASSQRGTAYEQYF
abundance: medium-sized; v_gene: TRBV2; d_gene: TRBD1; j_gene: TRBJ1-6; CDR3nt: TGTGCCAGCAAAGGGACAGGCAATAATTCACCCCTCCACTTT; CDR3aa: CASKGTGNNSPLHF
abundance: -; v_gene: TRBV6-6; d_gene: -; j_gene: TRBJ1-5; CDR3nt: TGTGCCAGCAGTTACCCGTCCGGACGGGATCAGCCCCAGCATTTT; CDR3aa: CASSYPSGRDQPQHF
abundance: few; v_gene: TRBV5-4; d_gene: -; j_gene: TRBJ2-2; CDR3nt: TGTGCCAGCAGCTCTGGACAAGCTAGCGGGGAGCTGTTTTTT; CDR3aa: CASSSGQASGELFF
abundance: few; v_gene: TRBV2; d_gene: -; j_gene: TRBJ2-1; CDR3nt: TGTGCCAGCCGCTTCTTGGGGAATGAGCAGTTCTTC; CDR3aa: CASRFLGNEQFF
abundance: -; v_gene: TRBV11-2; d_gene: TRBD2; j_gene: TRBJ2-7; CDR3nt: TGTGCCAGCAGCACACTAGCGGGGGAGCAGTACTTC; CDR3aa: CASSTLAGEQYF
abundance: -; v_gene: TRBV9; d_gene: -; j_gene: TRBJ2-7; CDR3nt: TGTGCCAGCAGCGTAGTTCCGGGGGACTACGAGCAGTACTTC; CDR3aa: CASSVVPGDYEQYF
abundance: -; v_gene: TRBV18; d_gene: TRBD1; j_gene: TRBJ1-2; CDR3nt: TGTGCCAGCTCTACGGACAGGGGGCAAAATGGCTACACCTTC; CDR3aa: CASSTDRGQNGYTF
abundance: -; v_gene: TRBV5-1; d_gene: TRBD1; j_gene: TRBJ2-3; CDR3nt: TGCGCCAGCAGCTCACCCAGACAGGGAGATACGCAGTATTTT; CDR3aa: CASSSPRQGDTQYF
abundance: -; v_gene: TRBV6-5; d_gene: -; j_gene: TRBJ1-6; CDR3nt: TGTGCCAGCAGTTACTCGCAGTCCTACAATTCACCCCTCCACTTT; CDR3aa: CASSYSQSYNSPLHF
abundance: -; v_gene: TRBV18; d_gene: TRBD2; j_gene: TRBJ2-7; CDR3nt: TGTGCCAGCTCACCAATCGGGACTAGCGGGGTAGGGTTAAACGAGCAGTACTTC; CDR3aa: CASSPIGTSGVGLNEQYF
abundance: -; v_gene: TRBV5-5; d_gene: -; j_gene: TRBJ1-4; CDR3nt: TGTGCCAGCAGCTGGGATGGGGGAGCAACTAATGAAAAACTGTTTTTT; CDR3aa: CASSWDGGATNEKLFF
abundance: -; v_gene: TRBV9; d_gene: TRBD1; j_gene: TRBJ2-1; CDR3nt: TGTGCCAGCAGTCGAGTGGGACAGAGCTCCTACAATGAGCAGTTCTTC; CDR3aa: CASSRVGQSSYNEQFF
abundance: -; v_gene: TRBV15; d_gene: TRBD1; j_gene: TRBJ1-1; CDR3nt: TGTGCCACCAGCAGACTAACCGGGACAGGGAACACTGAAGCTTTCTTT; CDR3aa: CATSRLTGTGNTEAFF
abundance: few; v_gene: TRBV5-5; d_gene: -; j_gene: TRBJ2-1; CDR3nt: TGTGCCAGCAGCTTGGCCGTGGGTGGGGGGACCCTATGGAATGAGCAGTTCTTC; CDR3aa: CASSLAVGGGTLWNEQFF
abundance: once; v_gene: TRBV7-3; d_gene: -; j_gene: TRBJ2-3; CDR3nt: TGTGCCAGCAGCTTAATCCAGGGTACGGAAGATACGCAGTATTTT; CDR3aa: CASSLIQGTEDTQYF
abundance: once; v_gene: TRBV12-5; d_gene: -; j_gene: TRBJ1-2; CDR3nt: TGTGCTAGTGGTGGGGTCGAGGTCGGCTACACCTTC; CDR3aa: CASGGVEVGYTF
abundance: -; v_gene: TRBV5-1; d_gene: -; j_gene: TRBJ1-2; CDR3nt: TGCGCCAGCAGCTCGAAGGGGGGGAAAAGCTTTGAAGGAGGCTACACCTTC; CDR3aa: CASSSKGGKSFEGGYTF
abundance: few; v_gene: TRBV6-1; d_gene: TRBD1; j_gene: TRBJ2-3; CDR3nt: TGTGCCAGCAGTCAAGCCGGGACAGGGTTTGGGACAGATACGCAGTATTTT; CDR3aa: CASSQAGTGFGTDTQYF
abundance: medium-sized; v_gene: TRBV5-1; d_gene: TRBD1; j_gene: TRBJ1-2; CDR3nt: TGCGCCAGCAGCCCGGGGACAGGGGGCTATGGCTACACCTTC; CDR3aa: CASSPGTGGYGYTF
abundance: -; v_gene: TRBV27; d_gene: -; j_gene: TRBJ1-1; CDR3nt: TGTGCCAGCAGTTTAGCCGACCCCTCGGGTGAAGCTTTCTTT; CDR3aa: CASSLADPSGEAFF
abundance: few; v_gene: TRBV5-1; d_gene: TRBD1; j_gene: TRBJ1-2; CDR3nt: TGCGCCAGCAGCTCGACAGGGCAGTCGAATGGCTACACCTTC; CDR3aa: CASSSTGQSNGYTF
abundance: -; v_gene: TRBV5-1; d_gene: -; j_gene: TRBJ2-7; CDR3nt: TGCGCCAGCAGCAAGGCCCAGGTCGACAGCCACGAGCAGTACTTC; CDR3aa: CASSKAQVDSHEQYF
abundance: -; v_gene: TRBV5-1; d_gene: -; j_gene: TRBJ2-3; CDR3nt: TGCGCCAGCAGCTTGGCGGGGACGCGGGGAGATACGCAGTATTTT; CDR3aa: CASSLAGTRGDTQYF
abundance: -; v_gene: TRBV6-6; d_gene: -; j_gene: TRBJ1-2; CDR3nt: TGTGCCAGCGGGGAAGTTAATGGCTACACCTTC; CDR3aa: CASGEVNGYTF
abundance: -; v_gene: TRBV4-1; d_gene: TRBD1; j_gene: TRBJ1-3; CDR3nt: TGCGCCAGCAGCCAGGGACAGGGGGCTACTGGAAACACCATATATTTT; CDR3aa: CASSQGQGATGNTIYF
abundance: -; v_gene: TRBV7-9; d_gene: TRBD2; j_gene: TRBJ2-5; CDR3nt: TGTGCCAGCAGCACCGCGAGCGGGGGGATTCTGGGGACCCAGTACTTC; CDR3aa: CASSTASGGILGTQYF
abundance: -; v_gene: TRBV4-1; d_gene: TRBD2; j_gene: TRBJ2-5; CDR3nt: TGCGCCAGCAGCCAAGGACATAGCGGGGGCGGTGAGACCCAGTACTTC; CDR3aa: CASSQGHSGGGETQYF
abundance: -; v_gene: TRBV6-5; d_gene: -; j_gene: TRBJ2-5; CDR3nt: TGTGCCAGCACGGGTGTAGAGACCCAGTACTTC; CDR3aa: CASTGVETQYF
abundance: few; v_gene: TRBV6-5; d_gene: -; j_gene: TRBJ2-7; CDR3nt: TGTGCCAGCAGTTACTCGATAGGGGGGAACGAGCAGTACTTC; CDR3aa: CASSYSIGGNEQYF
abundance: -; v_gene: TRBV5-8; d_gene: -; j_gene: TRBJ1-2; CDR3nt: TGTGCCAGCAGCCCGTCGAGCTCTGCCATCTATGGCTACACCTTC; CDR3aa: CASSPSSSAIYGYTF
abundance: -; v_gene: TRBV6-1; d_gene: -; j_gene: TRBJ2-3; CDR3nt: TGTGCCAGCACCCAAATGGGGGCTAGCACAGATACGCAGTATTTT; CDR3aa: CASTQMGASTDTQYF
abundance: -; v_gene: TRBV28; d_gene: -; j_gene: TRBJ1-2; CDR3nt: TGTGCCAGCAGTTTCTTCGGAGAGAGCTATGGCTACACCTTC; CDR3aa: CASSFFGESYGYTF
abundance: once; v_gene: TRBV5-1; d_gene: -; j_gene: TRBJ1-4; CDR3nt: TGCGCCAGCAGCCCCTCAGCCCCAGGCCAGCTTAATGAAAAACTGTTTTTT; CDR3aa: CASSPSAPGQLNEKLFF
abundance: -; v_gene: TRBV6-4; d_gene: -; j_gene: TRBJ1-1; CDR3nt: TGTGCCAGCAGTGAACTTCTAGAGAACACTGAAGCTTTCTTT; CDR3aa: CASSELLENTEAFF
abundance: once; v_gene: TRBV14; d_gene: TRBD2; j_gene: TRBJ2-1; CDR3nt: TGTGCCAGCAGCCGCCTAGGGCTAGCGGCCAACAATGAGCAGTTCTTC; CDR3aa: CASSRLGLAANNEQFF
abundance: medium-sized; v_gene: TRBV7-8; d_gene: -; j_gene: TRBJ2-2; CDR3nt: TGTGCCGGAAACGACAGATATCCCGGGGAGCTGTTTTTT; CDR3aa: CAGNDRYPGELFF